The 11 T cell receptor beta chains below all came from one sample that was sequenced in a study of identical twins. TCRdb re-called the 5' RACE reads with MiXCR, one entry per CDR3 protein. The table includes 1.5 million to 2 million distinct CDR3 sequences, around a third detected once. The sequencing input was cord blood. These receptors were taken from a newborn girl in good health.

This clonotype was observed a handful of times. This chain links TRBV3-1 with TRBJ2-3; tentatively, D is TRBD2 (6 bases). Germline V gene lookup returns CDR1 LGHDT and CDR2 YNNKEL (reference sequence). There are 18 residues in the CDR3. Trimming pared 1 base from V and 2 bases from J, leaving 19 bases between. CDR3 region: CASSQGGLARGTTDTQYF. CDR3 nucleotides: TGTGCCAGCAGCCAAGGGGGCCTCGCGCGGGGAACCACAGATACGCAGTATTTT.

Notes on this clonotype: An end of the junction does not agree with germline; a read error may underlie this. CDR3 sequence: CAGSYGSAQETQYF. CDR3 sequence (DNA): TGTGCCGGCAGTTACGGGTCGGCCCAAGAGACCCAGTACTTC. The genes are TRBV6-5 and TRBJ2-5, with no clear D. Germline V gives CDR1 MNHEY, CDR2 SVGAGI. This CDR3 has 14 amino acids.

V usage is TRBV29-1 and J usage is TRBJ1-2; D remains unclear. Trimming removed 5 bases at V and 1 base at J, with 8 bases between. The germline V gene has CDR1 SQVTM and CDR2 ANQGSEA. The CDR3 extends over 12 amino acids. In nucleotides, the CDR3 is TGCAGCGTTAATGGCCATAACTATGGCTACACCTTC. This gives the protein CSVNGHNYGYTF.

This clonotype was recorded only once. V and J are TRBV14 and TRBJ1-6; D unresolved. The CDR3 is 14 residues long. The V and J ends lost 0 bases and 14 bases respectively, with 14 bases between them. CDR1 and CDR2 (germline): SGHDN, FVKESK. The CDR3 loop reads CASSQDLRVGSLHF. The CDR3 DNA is TGTGCCAGCAGCCAAGACTTGAGGGTCGGGTCCCTCCACTTT.

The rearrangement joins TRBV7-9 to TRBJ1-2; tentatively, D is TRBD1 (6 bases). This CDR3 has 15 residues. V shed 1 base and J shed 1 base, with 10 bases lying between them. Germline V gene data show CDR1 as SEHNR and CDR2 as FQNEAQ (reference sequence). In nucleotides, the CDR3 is TGTGCCAGCAGCTTAGTCGACAGGCGTAACTATGGCTACACCTTC. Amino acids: CASSLVDRRNYGYTF.

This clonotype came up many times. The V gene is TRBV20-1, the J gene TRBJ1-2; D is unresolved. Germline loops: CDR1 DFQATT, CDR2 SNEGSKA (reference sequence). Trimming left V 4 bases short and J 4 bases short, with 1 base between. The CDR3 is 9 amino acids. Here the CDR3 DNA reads TGCAGTGCTACCTATGGCTACACCTTC. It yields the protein CSATYGYTF.

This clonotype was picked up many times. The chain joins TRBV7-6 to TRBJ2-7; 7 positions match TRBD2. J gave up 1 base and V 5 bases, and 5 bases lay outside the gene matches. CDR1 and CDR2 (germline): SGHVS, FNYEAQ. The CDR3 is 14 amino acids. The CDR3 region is CASSPWTRSYEQYF. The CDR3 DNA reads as TGTGCCAGCAGCCCCTGGACTAGATCCTACGAGCAGTACTTC. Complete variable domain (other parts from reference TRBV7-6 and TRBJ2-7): GAGVSQSPRYKVTKRGQDVALRCDPISGHVSLYWYRQALGQGPEFLTYFNYEAQQDKSGLPNDRFSAERPEGSISTLTIQRTEQRDSAMYRCASSPWTRSYEQYFGPGTRLTVT.

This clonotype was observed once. The CDR3 loop reads CASSGPGSSYEQYF. DNA of the CDR3: TGTGCCAGCAGTGGGCCCGGGAGCTCCTACGAGCAGTACTTC. This chain joins TRBV25-1 and TRBJ2-7, with TRBD2 as a possible D gene (6 bases). With 4 bases removed from V and 0 bases from J, the gap between germline ends came to 10 bases. The V gene's germline CDR1 is MGHDK and CDR2 SYGVNS. The CDR3 loop spans 14 amino acids.

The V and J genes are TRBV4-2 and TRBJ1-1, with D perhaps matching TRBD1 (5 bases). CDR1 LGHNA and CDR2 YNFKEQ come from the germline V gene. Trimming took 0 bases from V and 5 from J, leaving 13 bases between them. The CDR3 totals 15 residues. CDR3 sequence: CASSQEVGVRTEAFF. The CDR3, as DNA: TGTGCCAGCAGCCAAGAGGTGGGGGTGCGTACTGAAGCTTTCTTT.

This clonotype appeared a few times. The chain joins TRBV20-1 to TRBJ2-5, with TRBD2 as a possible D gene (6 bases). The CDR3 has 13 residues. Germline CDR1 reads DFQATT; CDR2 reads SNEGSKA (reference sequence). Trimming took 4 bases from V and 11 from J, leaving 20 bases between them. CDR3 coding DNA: TGCAGTGCTACGGAGACTAGTGACAATGAGCAGTACTTC. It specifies CSATETSDNEQYF.

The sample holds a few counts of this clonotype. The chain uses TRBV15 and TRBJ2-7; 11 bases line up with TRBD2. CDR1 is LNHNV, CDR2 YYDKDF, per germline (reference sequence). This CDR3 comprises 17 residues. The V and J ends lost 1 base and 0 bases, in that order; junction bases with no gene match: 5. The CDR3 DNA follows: TGTGCCACCAGCAGAGGAATAGCGGGGGGGAGCTCCTACGAGCAGTACTTC. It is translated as CATSRGIAGGSSYEQYF.